The T cell receptor beta chain under discussion was sequenced for a study of CD4+ T cells in melanoma. Study results and limitations: Neoantigen-specific CD4+ T cells in melanoma reportedly had diverse differentiation states. CD8+ T cell, macrophage and B cell function reportedly correlated with neoantigen-specific CD4+ T cells.

The assay was immunoSEQ multiplex PCR, and TCRdb's table has in-frame clones only and misses some. The sample comprises roughly 4,800 clones, roughly three fifths of which are singletons, and about 20% rests with the top ten. On this clone: Its antigen is still unknown.

The sequenced sample was cells from a culture (not recorded whether cultured in vitro). The sequence came from a human donor with melanoma.

The CDR3 region has the DNA TGTGCCAGCAGCCCGCCTGGGACCTACGAGCAGTACTTC. Residues: CASSPPGTYEQYF. The V gene is TRBV7-6, the J gene TRBJ2-7; no reliable D call. V lost 5 bases and J 2 bases, leaving 10 bases between the germline ends. The germline V gene has CDR1 SGHVS and CDR2 FNYEAQ. This CDR3 is 13 amino acids long. The variable domain in full, completed from reference TRBV7-6 and TRBJ2-7, reads GAGVSQSPRYKVTKRGQDVALRCDPISGHVSLYWYRQALGQGPEFLTYFNYEAQQDKSGLPNDRFSAERPEGSISTLTIQRTEQRDSAMYRCASSPPGTYEQYFGPGTRLTVT.